These 16 T cell receptor beta chains share one sample of origin, sequenced in a study of T cell changes during pregnancy in multiple sclerosis. This table comes from immunoSEQ multiplex PCR, and its TCRdb copy is limited to in-frame clones, with some not included. The profile covers fewer than 40,000 clones, with roughly nine tenths appearing a single time and about 11% taken by the ten largest. Specimen: CD8+ T cells from peripheral blood mononuclear cells, collected in the second trimester of pregnancy. These receptors originate from a female donor with multiple sclerosis, enrolled in a pregnancy study.

The chain links TRBV7-9 to TRBJ1-1; 10 bases line up with TRBD1. Per the germline V gene, CDR1 is SEHNR and CDR2 is FQNEAQ (reference sequence). This CDR3 is 15 amino acids long. Trimming took 6 bases from V and 2 from J; bases not matched to a gene: 6. The CDR3 protein is CASRPRTGGNTEAFF. In DNA, the CDR3 is TGTGCCAGCAGACCTCGGACAGGGGGAAACACTGAAGCTTTCTTT.

The chain couples TRBV16 to TRBJ2-5; D uncertain. The length of the CDR3 is 14 residues. Deletions cut 6 bases from V and 5 bases from J, with 16 bases between. The germline gives CDR1 KGHSY, CDR2 FQNENV. The CDR3 spells CASSHWKGVETQYF. In DNA form, the CDR3 reads TGTGCCAGCAGTCACTGGAAAGGAGTCGAGACCCAGTACTTC.

CDR3 bases: TGTGCCAGCAGCTGGCTAGCGGGTTCAGATACGCAGTATTTT. This codes for CASSWLAGSDTQYF. V is TRBV7-3 and J is TRBJ2-3, with 8 bases fitting TRBD2. Germline-derived CDR1 and CDR2 are SGHTA and FQGTGA. The CDR3 sequence is 14 residues long. Unmatched junction bases numbered 4, after V lost 4 bases and J lost 4 bases. The whole variable domain, remainder taken from reference TRBV7-3 and TRBJ2-3, is GAGVSQTPSNKVTEKGKYVELRCDPISGHTALYWYRQSLGQGPEFLIYFQGTGAADDSGLPNDRFFAVRPEGSVSTLKIQRTERGDSAVYLCASSWLAGSDTQYFGPGTRLTVL.

The gene calls are TRBV9 and TRBJ2-5, with TRBD2 identical over 9 bases. This CDR3 comprises 15 residues. Germline trimming cut 3 bases from V and 2 bases from J; bases unmatched to any gene: 5. CDR1 and CDR2 from the germline V gene are SGDLS and YYNGEE. The DNA for the CDR3 is TGTGCCAGCAGCGAACATAGCGGGGGTCAAGAGACCCAGTACTTC. It encodes CASSEHSGGQETQYF.

V is TRBV6-6 and J is TRBJ1-2, with a possible D match to TRBD1 (5 bases). Per the germline V gene, CDR1 is MNHNY and CDR2 is SVGAGI (reference sequence). V was pared by 7 bases and J by 3 bases, with 15 bases between. The length of the CDR3 is 14 residues. DNA for the CDR3: TGTGCCAGCACCGACCCATCGACAGACTATGGCTACACCTTC. It specifies CASTDPSTDYGYTF.

The chain couples TRBV5-5 to TRBJ2-1, with TRBD1 matching over 8 bases. Germline trimming cut 4 bases from V and 8 bases from J; bases unmatched to any gene: 2. Germline-derived CDR1 and CDR2 are SGHKS and YYEKEE (reference sequence). The CDR3 loop spans 12 amino acids. The CDR3 protein is CASSTTGDEQFF. CDR3 sequence (DNA): TGTGCCAGCAGCACGACAGGGGATGAGCAGTTCTTC.

This clone appeared a single time. This rearrangement joins TRBV2 to TRBJ1-2; perhaps TRBD1 as D (6 bases). Germline CDR1 and CDR2: SNHLY and FYNNEI. Deletions cut 6 bases from V and 4 bases from J, with 15 bases between. This CDR3 comprises 14 residues. The CDR3 reads CASRINTGSYGYTF. Written as DNA, the CDR3 is TGTGCCAGCAGGATTAATACAGGGTCCTATGGCTACACCTTC.

The chain links TRBV19 to TRBJ2-3; 10 bases agree with TRBD2. Germline CDR1 reads LNHDA; CDR2 reads SQIVND (reference sequence). This CDR3 spans 17 amino acids. The V gene end was trimmed by 4 bases and the J gene end by 3 bases; junction bases not matched to a gene: 10. CDR3 sequence (DNA): TGTGCCAGTAGTACCACAAATGAGGGACTAGCGACAGATACGCAGTATTTT. This sequence encodes CASSTTNEGLATDTQYF. The variable domain in full, completed from reference TRBV19 and TRBJ2-3, reads DGGITQSPKYLFRKEGQNVTLSCEQNLNHDAMYWYRQDPGQGLRLIYYSQIVNDFQKGDIAEGYSVSREKKESFPLTVTSAQKNPTAFYLCASSTTNEGLATDTQYFGPGTRLTVL.

V gene TRBV19 combines with J gene TRBJ1-1; 9 nucleotides agree with TRBD1. The J segment lost 1 base and the V segment lost 5 bases, leaving 8 bases of the junction unmatched. This CDR3 contains 16 residues. The V gene's germline CDR1 is LNHDA and CDR2 SQIVND (reference sequence). The CDR3 DNA reads as TGTGCCAGTAGTCCCTACAGGGGGCTGTCGAACACTGAAGCTTTCTTT. Its protein product is CASSPYRGLSNTEAFF.

V usage is TRBV9 and J usage is TRBJ1-2, with a possible D match to TRBD1 (5 bases). Germline V gives CDR1 SGDLS, CDR2 YYNGEE. The CDR3 loop spans 15 amino acids. The germline V and J ends were trimmed by 4 bases and 6 bases, with 19 bases remaining between them. DNA for the CDR3: TGTGCCAGCAGCCCAGTGGGCGGAATAGGGGATGGCTACACCTTC. Its translation: CASSPVGGIGDGYTF. Full variable domain (missing parts from reference TRBV9 and TRBJ1-2): DSGVTQTPKHLITATGQRVTLRCSPRSGDLSVYWYQQSLDQGLQFLIQYYNGEERAKGNILERFSAQQFPDLHSELNLSSLELGDSALYFCASSPVGGIGDGYTFGSGTRLTVV.

This clone was observed once. This chain links TRBV7-8 with TRBJ1-5; 9 nucleotides line up with TRBD1. Germline loops: CDR1 SGHVS, CDR2 FQNEAQ. Unmatched junction bases numbered 5, after V lost 2 bases and J lost 3 bases. The CDR3 extends over 16 amino acids. CDR3 in DNA: TGTGCCAGCAGCTTATCGGGACAGGGCTACAATCAGCCCCAGCATTTT. This translates into CASSLSGQGYNQPQHF.

This sequence joins TRBV27 and TRBJ2-7; 9 bases align to TRBD2. The V and J ends lost 10 bases and 4 bases, in that order; junction bases with no gene match: 11. Germline V CDR1 and CDR2: MNHEY, SMNVEV (reference sequence). This CDR3 is built from 14 residues. The CDR3 is CATRPGLAVYEQYF. The CDR3 region has the DNA TGTGCCACTCGTCCGGGACTAGCCGTTTACGAGCAGTACTTC.

The V and J genes are TRBV11-2 and TRBJ1-6; tentative D call: TRBD1 (5 bases). The V gene's germline CDR1 is SGHAT and CDR2 FQNNGV. Trimming pared 5 bases from V and 7 bases from J, leaving 9 bases between. The CDR3 is 13 residues long. The CDR3 sequence: CASSRGENSPLHF. CDR3 sequence (DNA): TGTGCCAGCAGCCGGGGGGAGAATTCACCCCTCCACTTT.

The chain uses TRBV6-1 and TRBJ2-5; tentative D call: TRBD1 (6 bases). Trimming shortened V by 8 bases and J by 2 bases, and 15 bases separated the two germline ends. The CDR3 runs to 14 residues. Germline lookup yields CDR1 MNHNS and CDR2 SASEGT. DNA of the CDR3: TGTGCCAGCCAATACCGGGACATTCAAGAGACCCAGTACTTC. Residues: CASQYRDIQETQYF.

This chain uses TRBV5-1 with TRBJ2-3; perhaps TRBD1 as D (5 bases). This CDR3 spans 14 amino acids. Germline lookup yields CDR1 SGHRS and CDR2 YFSETQ. V lost 4 bases, J lost 6 bases, and 15 bases lay in between. This CDR3 is CASSPSGAGDTQYF. The CDR3 region has the DNA TGCGCCAGCAGCCCCAGTGGAGCAGGGGATACGCAGTATTTT. Variable domain in full (rest from reference TRBV5-1 and TRBJ2-3): KAGVTQTPRYLIKTRGQQVTLSCSPISGHRSVSWYQQTPGQGLQFLFEYFSETQRNKGNFPGRFSGRQFSNSRSEMNVSTLELGDSALYLCASSPSGAGDTQYFGPGTRLTVL.

J is TRBJ2-3 and V is TRBV27; possible D gene TRBD2, 5 bases. Germline CDR1 MNHEY, CDR2 SMNVEV (reference sequence). V was pared by 1 base and J by 1 base, with 15 bases between. There are 17 residues in the CDR3. The DNA of the CDR3 is TGTGCCAGCAGTTTATTAGTAGGGCGGACTCGCACAGATACGCAGTATTTT. This translates into CASSLLVGRTRTDTQYF.